One sample yielded the 4 T cell receptor beta chains listed below, sequenced in a study of graft-versus-host responses after intestinal transplantation. Repertoires were generated with immunoSEQ multiplex PCR, while TCRdb's copy carries only in-frame clones and drops some. Among 130,000 or so clones listed, around 94% were seen once. These receptors have no known antigen. This material consisted of unstimulated CD4+ T cells sorted from spleen or lymph node cells, taken before intestinal transplant. All receptors derive from a human donor who received an intestinal transplant.

This chain links TRBV11-3 with TRBJ2-3; D unresolved. V was shortened by 4 bases and J by 13 bases, with 18 bases between the two germline ends. Germline-derived CDR1 and CDR2 are SGHNT and YENEEA. This CDR3 comprises 13 residues. The chain's CDR3 is CASSSRRQLLEYF. The CDR3 DNA is TGTGCCAGCAGCTCGAGGCGCCAACTCCTAGAGTATTTT.

The chain recombines TRBV5-1 with TRBJ2-3, with unresolved D. V lost 2 bases and J 2 bases, leaving 6 bases between the germline ends. The CDR3 sequence is 13 residues long. Germline CDR1 SGHRS, CDR2 YFSETQ. Here the CDR3 reads CASSLGYTDTQYF. The CDR3 region has the DNA TGCGCCAGCAGCTTAGGGTACACAGATACGCAGTATTTT.

The J gene is TRBJ2-1, the V gene TRBV5-6; D might be TRBD1 or TRBD2, each matching 6 bases. Looked up from germline, CDR1 is SGHDT and CDR2 is YYEEEE. Trimming pared 1 base from V and 7 bases from J, leaving 12 bases between. The CDR3 runs to 14 residues. The CDR3 coding sequence is TGTGCCAGCAGCTTGTACGGGGGCCAGAATGAGCAGTTCTTC. Residues: CASSLYGGQNEQFF.

This chain uses TRBV5-5 with TRBJ1-2; D remains ambiguous. This CDR3 is built from 13 residues. Germline loops: CDR1 SGHKS, CDR2 YYEKEE (reference sequence). Trimming pared 0 bases from V and 1 base from J, leaving 4 bases between. CDR3 nucleotides: TGTGCCAGCAGCTTGGACAGTAACTATGGCTACACCTTC. This sequence encodes CASSLDSNYGYTF.